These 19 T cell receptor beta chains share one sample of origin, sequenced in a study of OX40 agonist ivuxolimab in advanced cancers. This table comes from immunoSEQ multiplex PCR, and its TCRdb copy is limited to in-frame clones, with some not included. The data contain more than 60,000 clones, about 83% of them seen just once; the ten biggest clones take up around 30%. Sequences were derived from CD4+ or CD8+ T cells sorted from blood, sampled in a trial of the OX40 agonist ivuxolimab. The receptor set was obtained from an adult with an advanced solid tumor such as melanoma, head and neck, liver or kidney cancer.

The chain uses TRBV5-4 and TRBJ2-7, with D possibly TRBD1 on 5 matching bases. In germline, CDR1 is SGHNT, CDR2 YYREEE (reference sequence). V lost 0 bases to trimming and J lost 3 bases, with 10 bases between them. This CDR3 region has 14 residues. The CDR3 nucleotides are TGTGCCAGCAGCTTGGATAGGACAATCTACGAGCAGTACTTC. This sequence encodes CASSLDRTIYEQYF.

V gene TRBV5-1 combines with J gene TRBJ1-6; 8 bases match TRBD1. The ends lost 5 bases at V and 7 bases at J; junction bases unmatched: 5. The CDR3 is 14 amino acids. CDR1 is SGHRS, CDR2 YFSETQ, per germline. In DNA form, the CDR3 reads TGCGCCAGCAGTTCGACAGGGGAGAATTCACCCCTCCACTTT. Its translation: CASSSTGENSPLHF.

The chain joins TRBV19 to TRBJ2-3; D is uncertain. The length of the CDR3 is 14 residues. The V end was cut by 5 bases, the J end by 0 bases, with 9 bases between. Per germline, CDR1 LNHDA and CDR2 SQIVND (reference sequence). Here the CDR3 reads CASSSGSSTDTQYF. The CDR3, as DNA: TGTGCCAGTAGTTCTGGGTCTAGCACAGATACGCAGTATTTT.

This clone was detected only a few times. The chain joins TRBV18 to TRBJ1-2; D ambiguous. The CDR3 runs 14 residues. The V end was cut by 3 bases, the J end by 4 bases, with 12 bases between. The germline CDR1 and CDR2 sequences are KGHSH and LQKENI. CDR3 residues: CASSPGLGIYGYTF. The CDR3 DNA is TGTGCCAGCTCACCGGGTTTAGGGATCTATGGCTACACCTTC.

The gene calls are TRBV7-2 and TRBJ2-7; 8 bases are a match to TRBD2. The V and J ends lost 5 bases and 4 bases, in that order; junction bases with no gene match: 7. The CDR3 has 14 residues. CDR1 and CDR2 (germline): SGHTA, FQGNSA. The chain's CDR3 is CASSPIAGTYEQYF. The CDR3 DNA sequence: TGTGCCAGCAGCCCAATAGCGGGGACTTACGAGCAGTACTTC.

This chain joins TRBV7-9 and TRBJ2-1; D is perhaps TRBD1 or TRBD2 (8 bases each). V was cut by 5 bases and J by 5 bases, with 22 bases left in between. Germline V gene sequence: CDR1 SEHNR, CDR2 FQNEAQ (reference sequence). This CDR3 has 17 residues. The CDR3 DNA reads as TGTGCCAGCAGCACTAGAGGCGGGGGGACAGGTAACAATGAGCAGTTCTTC. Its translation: CASSTRGGGTGNNEQFF.

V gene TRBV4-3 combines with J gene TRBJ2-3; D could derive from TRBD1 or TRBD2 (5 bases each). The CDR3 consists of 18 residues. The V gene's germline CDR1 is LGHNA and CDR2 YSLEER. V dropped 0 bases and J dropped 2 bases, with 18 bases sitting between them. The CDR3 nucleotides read TGCGCCAGCAGCCAAGACATCAGTCGGGGCCCACTCACAGATACGCAGTATTTT. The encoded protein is CASSQDISRGPLTDTQYF.

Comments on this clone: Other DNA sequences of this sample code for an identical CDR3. The CDR3, as DNA: TGTGCCAGCAGCCTTGGACAGGGGGCAGATACGCAGTATTTT. This encodes CASSLGQGADTQYF. The chain carries TRBV11-3 and TRBJ2-3; TRBD1 agrees at 10 bases. V trimming: 5 bases; J trimming: 4 bases; junction bases outside the gene matches: 3. Germline-derived CDR1 and CDR2 are SGHNT and YENEEA. CDR3 length equals 14 residues.

The CDR3 DNA is TGTGCCAGCAGTTACAATCAAGGAAACTATGGCTACACCTTC. This translates into CASSYNQGNYGYTF. This chain connects TRBV6-5 to TRBJ1-2; D not certain. V shed 2 bases and J shed 2 bases, with 9 bases lying between them. Germline V gives CDR1 MNHEY, CDR2 SVGAGI. The length of the CDR3 is 14 residues.

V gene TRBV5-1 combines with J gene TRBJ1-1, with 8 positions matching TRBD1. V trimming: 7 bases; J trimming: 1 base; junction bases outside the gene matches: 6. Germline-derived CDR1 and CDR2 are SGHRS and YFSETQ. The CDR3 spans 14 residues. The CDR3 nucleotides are TGCGCCAGCTGCCAGGGGGCCTGGAACACTGAAGCTTTCTTT. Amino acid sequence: CASCQGAWNTEAFF.

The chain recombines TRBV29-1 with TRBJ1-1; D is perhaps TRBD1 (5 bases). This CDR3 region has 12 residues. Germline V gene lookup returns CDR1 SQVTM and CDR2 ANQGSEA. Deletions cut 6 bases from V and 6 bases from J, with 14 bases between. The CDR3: CSVGPSGAEAFF. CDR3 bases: TGCAGCGTGGGGCCCAGTGGGGCTGAAGCTTTCTTT.

The CDR3 sequence is CASSLWGERQMQYF. The CDR3 DNA sequence: TGTGCCAGCAGCTTATGGGGCGAGAGGCAGATGCAGTACTTC. The chain links TRBV7-9 to TRBJ2-7; the D gene is possibly TRBD1 (5 bases). The V end lost 2 bases, the J end lost 9 bases, and 17 bases lay between the germline ends. This CDR3 contains 14 residues. CDR1 is SEHNR and CDR2 is FQNEAQ in the germline V gene (reference sequence).

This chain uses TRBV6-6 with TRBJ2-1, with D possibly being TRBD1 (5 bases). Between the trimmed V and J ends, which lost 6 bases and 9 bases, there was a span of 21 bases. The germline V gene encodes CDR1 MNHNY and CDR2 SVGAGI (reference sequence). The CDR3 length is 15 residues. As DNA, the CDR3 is TGTGCCAGCAGCGGTGTCGGACAACGTAATGGTGAGCAGTTCTTC. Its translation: CASSGVGQRNGEQFF.

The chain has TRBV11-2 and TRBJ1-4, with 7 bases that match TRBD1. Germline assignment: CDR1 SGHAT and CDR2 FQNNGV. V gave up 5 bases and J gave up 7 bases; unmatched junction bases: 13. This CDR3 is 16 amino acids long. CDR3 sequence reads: CASSPRGGGAGEKLFF. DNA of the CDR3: TGTGCCAGCAGCCCTAGAGGAGGGGGCGCGGGTGAAAAACTGTTTTTT.

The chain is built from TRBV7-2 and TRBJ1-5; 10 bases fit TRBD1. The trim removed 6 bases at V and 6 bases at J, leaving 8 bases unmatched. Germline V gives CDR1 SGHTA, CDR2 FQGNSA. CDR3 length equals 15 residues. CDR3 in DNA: TGTGCCAGCAGGGCCACCGGGACAGGGGCTCAGCCCCAGCATTTT. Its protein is CASRATGTGAQPQHF.

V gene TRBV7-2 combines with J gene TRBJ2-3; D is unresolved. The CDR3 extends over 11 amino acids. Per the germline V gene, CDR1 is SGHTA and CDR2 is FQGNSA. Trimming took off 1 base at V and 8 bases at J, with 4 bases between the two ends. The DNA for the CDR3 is TGTGCCAGCAGCTTAGGGGGTACGCAGTATTTT. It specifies CASSLGGTQYF.

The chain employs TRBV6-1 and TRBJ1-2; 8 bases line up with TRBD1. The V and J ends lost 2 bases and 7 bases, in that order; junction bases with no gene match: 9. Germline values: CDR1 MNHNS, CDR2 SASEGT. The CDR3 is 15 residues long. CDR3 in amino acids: CASSELTGVMSGYTF. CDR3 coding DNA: TGTGCCAGCAGTGAACTGACAGGGGTCATGAGTGGCTACACCTTC.

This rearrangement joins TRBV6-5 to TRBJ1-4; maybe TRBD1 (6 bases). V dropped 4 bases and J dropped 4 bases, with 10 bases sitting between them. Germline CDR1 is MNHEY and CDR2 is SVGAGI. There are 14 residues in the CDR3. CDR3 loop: CASSSQGDNEKLFF. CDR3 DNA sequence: TGTGCCAGCAGTTCACAGGGAGATAATGAAAAACTGTTTTTT.

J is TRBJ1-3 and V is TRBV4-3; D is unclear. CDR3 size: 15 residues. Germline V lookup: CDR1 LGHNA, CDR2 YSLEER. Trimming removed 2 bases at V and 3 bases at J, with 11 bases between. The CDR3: CASSQTRNSGNTIYF. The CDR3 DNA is TGCGCCAGCAGCCAAACCCGTAACAGTGGAAACACCATATATTTT.